This TCR beta chain came from a study of PD-L1 blockade in urothelial cancer. For the study at large: Blood analysis occurred 3 weeks (second dose) and 6 weeks after treatment start. Among blood samples, the median T cell count was 130,000 to 150,000. General study results and limits: Patients who had durable benefit saw their tumor-associated blood clones expand more at 3 weeks.

Per germline, CDR1 SGHRS and CDR2 YFSETQ. This CDR3 spans 13 amino acids. V was shortened by 3 bases and J by 5 bases, with 10 bases between the two germline ends. Note on this clone: The target antigen is unknown.

This table comes from immunoSEQ multiplex PCR, and its TCRdb copy is limited to in-frame clones, with some not included. This table has under 40,000 clones, approximately 80% appearing once. The source material was PBMCs, sampled around atezolizumab (anti-PD-L1) treatment. This receptor was obtained from a man between 65 and 79 years old with urothelial cancer. The chain combines TRBV5-1 with TRBJ2-3; weak D call: TRBD1 (6 bases). Here the CDR3 reads CASSWDKKDTQYF. CDR3 bases: TGCGCCAGCAGCTGGGACAAAAAAGATACGCAGTATTTT.